The following is a T cell receptor (beta chain) sequence with its context. Its antigen target is currently unknown. Per-base quality was not reported, and no clone a single base away is much larger than it. The entry originates in a study of T cell responses to AZD1222 COVID-19 vaccine (dated by TCRdb to the early 2020s). About the full investigation: A total of 233 trial participants underwent TCR sequencing, of whom under 220 had received two doses of AZD1222 and approximately 26 had received two doses of the MenACWY control vaccine. Trial participants were enrolled into age subgroups of 18-55, 56-69 and 70-plus years, which contained around 150, 29 and 61 TCR-sequenced participants, respectively. The research as a whole found: Nearly half of unique spike-specific TCRs reportedly recognized epitopes outside regions mutated in the B.1.351 and B.1.1.7 variants. Spike-specific TCR breadth and depth rose significantly after two AZD1222 doses compared with day 0 and with MenACWY recipients. The whole spike protein was spanned by vaccine-associated CD4 TCRs, and dominant responses were seen in regions 160-218 and 743-854. Participants were mostly white British and included more females than males, and it was suggested by the authors that clonal diversity may have been underestimated. No day 14 peak-response samples were available, so repertoires were characterized only after the peak T cell response. In the small 56-69-year group, the increase in depth fell short of significance, most likely because of low power. Conclusions about previously exposed vaccinees are limited because only five to seven AZD1222 recipients were SARS-CoV-2 seropositive at baseline.

The CDR3 regions of human TCRbeta chains were analyzed by immunosequencing. The study's own analysis went as follows. TCRs in the repertoires were matched against a reference library of SARS-CoV-2-specific TCRs that had been generated with the MIRA antigen-specificity platform. Breadth was defined as the fraction of unique TCRs that were SARS-CoV-2-associated, and depth was defined as the fraction of total T cells that were SARS-CoV-2-associated. Using the MIRA data, each spike-specific TCR was mapped to the spike region that the TCR reacts to and placed in a CD4 or CD8 class. Log10-transformed breadth and depth values were compared by one-way ANOVA with Sidak's multiple comparisons tests. TCRdb re-hosts the immuneACCESS table, in-frame sequences only. Its copies lack some clones; in the studies checked, an unresolved V gene accounts for under half of them, and the cause for the rest is not known. V and J calls and clone size are those listed in that table; D and trimming were worked out from the DNA. This sample gives some 100,000 clones in total; about 89% of them show up just once. The ten largest account for around 4% of the sample.

V and J lose 4 bases and 0 bases, and a span of 18 bases separates them. CDR1 and CDR2 (KGHDR, SFDVKD) derive from the germline V gene. The CDR3, cysteine through phenylalanine, is 18 amino acids long. Only the CDR3 portion is preserved as DNA: 54 bases, with reading frame beginning at the first base. The time point label for this specimen denotes: about 28 days (+/-7) after the second vaccine dose. AZD1222 recipients given second doses at about 4 weeks or at about 12 weeks were pooled, since spike-specific TCR depth and breadth were not found to differ between the two schedules. Samples from vaccinated people were obtained from the UK trials COV001 and COV002, which included a single-blind randomized controlled phase 2/3 trial of AZD1222 (ChAdOx1 nCoV-19) in healthy adults. For TCRbeta chain sequencing, PBMC samples were collected from trial participants at day 0 and at day 28 after the second dose.

The source is an adult who received the AZD1222 COVID-19 vaccine. The sequencing used peripheral blood, collected 28 days after the second AZD1222 dose. Rearrangement joined TRBV24-1 to TRBJ2-1; there is no confident call for the D gene. The DNA sequence reads TGTGCCACCAGTGACCCCCGCGTGTCCGGGTCCTCCTACAATGAGCAGTTCTTC. Translation gives CATSDPRVSGSSYNEQFF.